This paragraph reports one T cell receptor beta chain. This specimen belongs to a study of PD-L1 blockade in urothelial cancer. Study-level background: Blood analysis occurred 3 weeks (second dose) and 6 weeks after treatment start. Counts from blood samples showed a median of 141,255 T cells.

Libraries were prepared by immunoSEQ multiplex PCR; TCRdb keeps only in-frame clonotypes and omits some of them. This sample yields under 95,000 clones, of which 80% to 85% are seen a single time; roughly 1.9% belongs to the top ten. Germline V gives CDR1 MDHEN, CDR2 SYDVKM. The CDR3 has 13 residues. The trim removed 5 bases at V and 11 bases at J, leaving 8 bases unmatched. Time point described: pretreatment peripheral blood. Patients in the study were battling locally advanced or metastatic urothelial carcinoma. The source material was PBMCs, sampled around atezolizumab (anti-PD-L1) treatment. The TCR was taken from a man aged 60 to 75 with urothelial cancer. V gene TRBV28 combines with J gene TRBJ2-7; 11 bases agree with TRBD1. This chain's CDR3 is CASSPWTGGREYF. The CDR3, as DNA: TGTGCCAGCAGTCCCTGGACAGGGGGCAGGGAGTACTTC.